The clone carrying this TCR beta chain was seen once. Its antigen is still unknown. This specimen comes from a study of cytomegalovirus exposure and HLA in healthy donors. Points from the study as a whole: Later analysis revealed greater clonal expansion in HLA-associated TCR beta chains than in equally common others. For most TCR beta V segments, an earlier analysis put the productive rate at about 90% or about 30% of the time. Most TCR sequences showed up rarely, but some public TCRs showed up in many donors.

PCR employed 60 Vbeta and 13 Jbeta primers. Clones were read by immunoSEQ multiplex PCR, and TCRdb kept only the in-frame ones, dropping some. The sample carries under 200,000 clones, 70% to 90% recorded once. Germline V CDR1 and CDR2: MNHNS, SASEGT. The CDR3 totals 16 residues. The chain recombines TRBV6-1 with TRBJ2-5; 12 nucleotides align to TRBD2. The tail of the sequence fits TRBJ2-7 better, so the J call may be wrong. The TCR sequence derives from a young woman in good health and CMV-seronegative. Specimen: PBMCs. The CDR3 DNA reads TGTGCCAGCAGTCAAGAACGACTAGCGGGAGTTAACGAGCAGTACTTC. This encodes CASSQERLAGVNEQYF.